This T cell receptor beta chain is drawn from a study of molecular identifiers for immune sequencing clone quantification. Germline V gene data show CDR1 as MGHRA and CDR2 as YSYEKL. The CDR3 loop spans 16 amino acids. Listed TCR primers and previously described methods were used for bulk TCR libraries. TCRdb ran MiXCR on the PCR reads and lists one entry per CDR3 protein. This table has approximately 680,000 distinct CDR3 sequences, 25% appearing once. Study-wide points: Sizes of highly expanded clones could be underestimated through identical TCRs sharing a barcode.

As to this clonotype: Its antigen is unidentified. One junction end does not reproduce the germline sequence, and a read error may be involved.

This sequence originates from a human donor in good health. Some libraries in this study had Jurkat cell RNA spiked in. This rearrangement joins TRBV4-1 to TRBJ1-1; D not certain. Specimen: naive CD8+ T cells from blood, with Jurkat cell RNA spiked in. Subset in this sample: FACS-sorted CD8+CD4-CCR7+CD45RA+ naive T cells. CDR3 protein: CASRQDRGQPNTAAFF. CDR3 DNA sequence: TGCGCCAGCCGCCAAGATCGTGGCCAGCCGAACACTGCAGCTTTCTTT.